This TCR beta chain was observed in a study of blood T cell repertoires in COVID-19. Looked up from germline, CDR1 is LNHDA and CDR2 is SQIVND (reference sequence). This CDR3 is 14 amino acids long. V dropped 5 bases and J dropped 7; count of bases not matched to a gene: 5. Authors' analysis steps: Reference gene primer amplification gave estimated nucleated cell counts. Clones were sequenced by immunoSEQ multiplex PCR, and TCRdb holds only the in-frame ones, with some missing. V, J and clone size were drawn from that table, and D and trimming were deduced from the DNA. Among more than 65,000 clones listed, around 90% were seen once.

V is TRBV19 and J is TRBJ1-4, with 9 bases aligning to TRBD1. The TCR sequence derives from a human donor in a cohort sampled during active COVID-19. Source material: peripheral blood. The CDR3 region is CASSSGQGGEKLFF. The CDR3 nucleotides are TGTGCCAGTAGTTCGGGACAGGGTGGTGAAAAACTGTTTTTT.